The rows below give T cell receptor beta chains drawn from one sample of a study of control samples from healthy donors and cancer patients. Profiled with immunoSEQ multiplex PCR; TCRdb holds only in-frame clones, not every one. The sample includes around 82,000 clones, more than 75% of them seen just once. The material sequenced was blood. Source of these receptors: a man aged 45-65 years in good health. CDR3s include the opening cysteine and the closing phenylalanine or tryptophan. Each record gives: V gene, D gene, clone size, J gene, CDR3 protein, CDR3 DNA. D genes are given only for firm matches. For some rows the clone size is stated as once, few or many, or as a class when expanded; others skip it.

>TRBV5-1|.|.|TRBJ2-3
CASSGSGTTDTQYF
TGCGCCAGCAGCGGTAGCGGCACCACAGATACGCAGTATTTT
>TRBV5-4|.|.|TRBJ2-2
CASSLGMDTGELFF
TGTGCCAGCAGCTTGGGAATGGACACCGGGGAGCTGTTTTTT
>TRBV5-4|TRBD1|.|TRBJ2-1
CASSLDRAGEQFF
TGTGCCAGCAGCTTAGACAGGGCAGGGGAGCAGTTCTTC
>TRBV19|.|.|TRBJ1-1
CASSQAQNTEAFF
TGTGCCAGTAGTCAGGCCCAGAACACTGAAGCTTTCTTT
>TRBV5-4|.|.|TRBJ1-2
CASSLESVMVESHYGYTF
TGTGCCAGCAGCTTGGAATCGGTTATGGTAGAAAGCCACTATGGCTACACCTTC
>TRBV4-3|TRBD2|.|TRBJ2-2
CASSLFPTSGTNTGELFF
TGCGCCAGCAGCCTCTTTCCCACTAGCGGGACGAACACCGGGGAGCTGTTTTTT
>TRBV11-3|.|few|TRBJ2-5
CASSQQGPETQYF
TGTGCCAGCAGCCAACAGGGTCCGGAGACCCAGTACTTC
>TRBV9|TRBD2|.|TRBJ2-1
CASSPSPRLAGEVYNEQFF
TGTGCCAGCAGCCCTAGTCCCAGACTAGCGGGAGAGGTCTACAATGAGCAGTTCTTC
>TRBV11-2|TRBD2|.|TRBJ2-1
CASSLGAGAGNEQFF
TGTGCCAGCAGCTTGGGAGCGGGAGCTGGAAATGAGCAGTTCTTC
>TRBV2|.|.|TRBJ1-1
CASSEYNSLGSFF
TGTGCCAGCAGTGAATATAACTCTTTGGGATCTTTCTTT
>TRBV6-1|.|.|TRBJ2-5
CASSEVGRAGETQYF
TGTGCCAGCAGTGAAGTGGGCAGGGCGGGAGAGACCCAGTACTTC
>TRBV19|.|.|TRBJ1-1
CASSIGAAFEAFF
TGTGCCAGTAGTATAGGGGCAGCATTTGAAGCTTTCTTT
>TRBV11-3|TRBD2|few|TRBJ2-1
CASSLSAGGVRGEQFF
TGTGCCAGCAGCTTAAGCGCGGGGGGGGTCCGCGGAGAGCAGTTCTTC
>TRBV6-6|TRBD1|.|TRBJ1-5
CASGRDRDNQPQHF
TGTGCCAGCGGGCGCGACAGGGACAATCAGCCCCAGCATTTT
>TRBV27|.|.|TRBJ1-5
CASSWDIRQPQHF
TGTGCCAGCAGCTGGGACATACGGCAGCCCCAGCATTTT
>TRBV4-3|TRBD2|.|TRBJ2-3
CASSRTREREVRTDTQYF
TGCGCCAGCAGCCGGACAAGAGAGCGGGAGGTCAGAACAGATACGCAGTATTTT
>TRBV24-1|.|few|TRBJ2-7
CATSDPTGSYEQYF
TGTGCCACCAGTGACCCTACAGGGTCCTACGAGCAGTACTTC
>TRBV15|.|.|TRBJ2-3
CATSQGYDTDTQYF
TGTGCCACCAGCCAGGGCTATGACACAGATACGCAGTATTTT
>TRBV11-2|.|.|TRBJ1-4
CASSLERGGEKLFF
TGTGCCAGCAGCTTAGAGAGGGGGGGCGAAAAACTGTTTTTT
>TRBV13|.|.|TRBJ2-7
CASSQEGRAYEQYF
TGTGCCAGCAGCCAAGAAGGACGCGCCTACGAGCAGTACTTC
>TRBV29-1|TRBD1|.|TRBJ1-1
CSVLGQPNTEAFF
TGCAGCGTGTTGGGACAGCCGAACACTGAAGCTTTCTTT
>TRBV2|.|.|TRBJ1-1
CASSFDRNTEAFF
TGTGCCAGCAGTTTTGACAGGAACACTGAAGCTTTCTTT
>TRBV4-1|.|.|TRBJ1-5
CASSQENSNQPQHF
TGCGCCAGCAGCCAAGAGAATAGCAATCAGCCCCAGCATTTT
>TRBV7-3|.|.|TRBJ1-2
CASSLDSAAWDGYTF
TGTGCCAGCAGCTTAGATTCGGCGGCATGGGATGGCTACACCTTC
>TRBV2|.|.|TRBJ2-3
CASDRGTDTQYF
TGTGCCAGTGATCGGGGCACAGATACGCAGTATTTT
>TRBV19|.|.|TRBJ2-2
CASNRAGELFF
TGTGCCAGTAATCGCGCCGGGGAGCTGTTTTTT
>TRBV12-3/TRBV12-4|.|.|TRBJ1-2
CASSSGQNGYTF
TGTGCCAGCAGTTCCGGACAGAATGGCTACACCTTC
>TRBV5-6|TRBD1|.|TRBJ1-1
CASSAGQGLIEAFF
TGTGCCAGCAGCGCGGGACAGGGTCTTATTGAAGCTTTCTTT
>TRBV18|TRBD2|.|TRBJ2-2
CASSPRLAENTGELFF
TGTGCCAGCTCACCACGTCTAGCGGAGAACACCGGGGAGCTGTTTTTT
>TRBV5-1|.|.|TRBJ1-1
CASSLTVADGRTNTEAFF
TGCGCCAGCAGCTTGACCGTCGCGGACGGACGCACGAACACTGAAGCTTTCTTT
>TRBV30|TRBD1|.|TRBJ2-3
CAWERRGSDTQYF
TGTGCCTGGGAACGCAGGGGGTCAGATACGCAGTATTTT
>TRBV9|.|.|TRBJ1-2
CASSDTPTEPPYGYTF
TGTGCCAGCAGCGATACCCCGACAGAGCCCCCCTATGGCTACACCTTC
>TRBV20-1|.|.|TRBJ2-7
CSASMSGASNEQYF
TGCAGTGCTAGTATGTCGGGGGCCTCCAACGAGCAGTACTTC
>TRBV29-1|.|.|TRBJ1-2
CAFGGEYGYTF
TGCGCATTCGGAGGGGAGTATGGCTACACCTTC
>TRBV19|.|.|TRBJ2-3
CASRKRTGSLTDTQYF
TGTGCCAGTAGAAAACGGACGGGATCCCTCACAGATACGCAGTATTTT
>TRBV3-1/TRBV3-2|TRBD1|.|TRBJ1-2
CASSLSAPRTGETSDYGYTF
TGTGCCAGCAGCCTCTCGGCACCCAGGACAGGTGAAACCTCTGACTATGGCTACACCTTC
>TRBV28|TRBD1|.|TRBJ1-1
CASSPLTGDTEAFF
TGTGCCAGCAGTCCGTTGACAGGGGACACTGAAGCTTTCTTT
>TRBV6-2/TRBV6-3|TRBD2|.|TRBJ2-5
CASSSGGLETQYF
TGTGCCAGCAGCAGCGGGGGGCTGGAGACCCAGTACTTC
>TRBV12-3/TRBV12-4|.|.|TRBJ2-2
CASSLSGHGELFF
TGTGCCAGCAGTTTGTCAGGGCACGGGGAGCTGTTTTTT
>TRBV6-2/TRBV6-3|.|.|TRBJ1-5
CASSQVHSNQPQHF
TGTGCCAGCAGTCAGGTTCATAGCAATCAGCCCCAGCATTTT
>TRBV29-1|.|.|TRBJ1-4
CSVLETAKDEKLFF
TGCAGCGTCCTCGAGACAGCAAAGGATGAAAAACTGTTTTTT
>TRBV4-1|TRBD1|once|TRBJ2-4
CASSQDVTGSLAKNIQYF
TGCGCCAGTAGCCAAGACGTGACAGGGAGTCTGGCCAAAAACATTCAGTACTTC